The 26 T cell receptor beta chains below all came from one sample that was sequenced in a study of shared clonotypes between healthy human individuals. The table came from immunoSEQ multiplex PCR; TCRdb's copy has only in-frame clones and leaves some out. The sample lists about 2 million clones; about 95% were seen once. Terminally differentiated effector memory CD45RA+ cells were excluded by CCR7 positive selection of CD45RO-negative cells. Source material: naive CD8+ T cells sorted from blood. These receptors were obtained from a young man in good health.

The chain links TRBV10-1 to TRBJ2-5, with D hard to call. The CDR3 loop spans 13 amino acids. CDR1 and CDR2 from the germline V gene are WNHNN and SYGVQD (reference sequence). Trimming removed 4 bases from V and 2 bases from J, with 8 bases in between. DNA of the CDR3: TGCGCCAGCAGTGGGTCAGCTCAAGAGACCCAGTACTTC. Protein sequence: CASSGSAQETQYF.

The V and J genes are TRBV7-9 and TRBJ2-5, with a possible D match to TRBD1 (6 bases). The V and J ends lost 2 bases and 2 bases respectively, with 9 bases between them. Germline CDR1 reads SEHNR; CDR2 reads FQNEAQ (reference sequence). This CDR3 spans 14 amino acids. CDR3 nucleotide sequence: TGTGCCAGCAGCTTATGGACAGATCAAGAGACCCAGTACTTC. It encodes CASSLWTDQETQYF.

The chain joins TRBV27 to TRBJ2-7, with a tentative D call TRBD1 (7 bases). V was clipped by 3 bases and J by 4 bases, with 10 bases between them. The CDR3 is 13 residues long. The germline V gene has CDR1 MNHEY and CDR2 SMNVEV (reference sequence). The CDR3 coding sequence is TGTGCCAGCAGTTTGGAGGGGGCGTACGAGCAGTACTTC. As protein: CASSLEGAYEQYF.

The chain combines TRBV6-5 with TRBJ2-7; the match to TRBD1 covers 7 bases. With 2 bases clipped from V and 5 bases from J, the junction kept 9 bases outside the gene matches. The germline gives CDR1 MNHEY, CDR2 SVGAGI. The CDR3 length is 15 residues. The CDR3 sequence: CASSYTDRVRDEQYF. For the CDR3, the DNA is TGTGCCAGCAGTTACACCGACAGGGTCCGGGACGAGCAGTACTTC.

The chain joins TRBV6-5 to TRBJ1-5; a possible D gene is TRBD1 (5 bases). The V gene's germline CDR1 is MNHEY and CDR2 SVGAGI. V was shortened by 6 bases and J by 0 bases, with 9 bases between the two germline ends. This CDR3 region has 14 residues. The CDR3 nucleotides are TGTGCCAGCAGACGGGACCTTAGCAATCAGCCCCAGCATTTT. This sequence encodes CASRRDLSNQPQHF.

The sample holds one count of this clone. The chain combines TRBV7-9 with TRBJ2-1; 7 nucleotides line up with TRBD1. CDR3 length equals 17 residues. The germline V gene has CDR1 SEHNR and CDR2 FQNEAQ (reference sequence). The trim removed 5 bases at V and 1 base at J, leaving 11 bases unmatched. The CDR3, as DNA: TGTGCCAGCAGCCTACCCACCGGGACAGTGTCCTACAATGAGCAGTTCTTC. Translation: CASSLPTGTVSYNEQFF. Drawing the rest from reference TRBV7-9 and TRBJ2-1, the complete variable domain is DTGVSQNPRHKITKRGQNVTFRCDPISEHNRLYWYRQTLGQGPEFLTYFQNEAQLEKSRLLSDRFSAERPKGSFSTLEIQRTEQGDSAMYLCASSLPTGTVSYNEQFFGPGTRLTVL.

The rearrangement links TRBV6-6 to TRBJ2-3; unclear D gene. CDR3 length: 15 residues. The germline CDR1 and CDR2 sequences are MNHNY and SVGAGI (reference sequence). V was trimmed by 10 bases and J by 0 bases, leaving 17 bases between them. The CDR3 here is CATVDAAPSTDTQYF. The DNA for the CDR3 is TGTGCCACCGTGGACGCAGCCCCTAGCACAGATACGCAGTATTTT.

This rearrangement joins TRBV2 to TRBJ2-6; D possibly corresponds to TRBD1 (7 bases). The germline V gene has CDR1 SNHLY and CDR2 FYNNEI. The length of the CDR3 is 19 residues. The V end was cut by 8 bases, the J end by 0 bases, with 23 bases between. In DNA form, the CDR3 reads TGTGCCAGCTCACTCCCTCGCTCAGGGGGGTTCTCTGGGGCCAACGTCCTGACTTTC. Protein product: CASSLPRSGGFSGANVLTF.

The sample holds one count of this clone. Written as DNA, the CDR3 is TGCGCCAGCAGCCAAGATTTGTGGACCGAGTACCAAGAGACCCAGTACTTC. It codes for CASSQDLWTEYQETQYF. This chain links TRBV4-1 with TRBJ2-5, with no clear D. The CDR3 covers 17 residues. Germline loops: CDR1 MGHRA, CDR2 YSYEKL. The germline V and J ends were trimmed by 0 bases and 0 bases, with 14 bases remaining between them.

The chain is built from TRBV29-1 and TRBJ2-1; D might be TRBD2 (6 bases). Per the germline V gene, CDR1 is SQVTM and CDR2 is ANQGSEA. The V and J ends lost 4 bases and 4 bases respectively, with 11 bases between them. The CDR3 has 13 residues. CDR3 nucleotide sequence: TGCAGCGTTGGGACCGGGGGATACAATGAGCAGTTCTTC. It encodes CSVGTGGYNEQFF.

The gene calls are TRBV6-1 and TRBJ2-7; 8 bases line up with TRBD1. The germline CDR1 and CDR2 sequences are MNHNS and SASEGT. This CDR3 is built from 13 residues. The junction had 9 bases not matched to a gene; V was cut back by 8 bases and J by 6 bases. The CDR3 protein is CASGWTGSSEQYF. CDR3 in DNA: TGTGCCAGCGGTTGGACAGGGAGTTCCGAGCAGTACTTC.

V and J are TRBV27 and TRBJ1-5; TRBD1 might be the D (6 bases). CDR3 length equals 17 residues. Germline CDR1 MNHEY, CDR2 SMNVEV (reference sequence). Deletions cut 4 bases from V and 5 bases from J, with 21 bases between. CDR3 sequence reads: CASSSVGVRGLDQPQHF. CDR3 nucleotides: TGTGCCAGCAGTTCCGTTGGGGTCAGGGGCCTAGATCAGCCCCAGCATTTT.

This clone was counted a single time. This rearrangement joins TRBV9 to TRBJ2-7, with unresolved D. V lost 0 bases to trimming and J lost 3 bases, with 13 bases between them. The CDR3 has 15 amino acids. CDR1 is SGDLS and CDR2 is YYNGEE in the germline V gene. The CDR3 region has the DNA TGTGCCAGCAGCGTAGGCGACGGTTACTACTACGAGCAGTACTTC. It codes for CASSVGDGYYYEQYF.

About this clone itself: Other DNA sequences within the sample encode an identical CDR3. The chain links TRBV5-6 to TRBJ1-2, with a possible D match to TRBD1 (5 bases). V dropped 3 bases and J dropped 1 base, with 7 bases sitting between them. This CDR3 contains 13 residues. Germline lookup yields CDR1 SGHDT and CDR2 YYEEEE. CDR3 loop: CASSSQGNYGYTF. The CDR3 nucleotides read TGTGCCAGCAGCTCCCAGGGTAACTATGGCTACACCTTC.

The gene calls are TRBV9 and TRBJ2-1, with unresolved D. This CDR3 region has 16 residues. Trimming took 0 bases from V and 3 from J, leaving 13 bases between them. In germline, CDR1 is SGDLS, CDR2 YYNGEE. CDR3 DNA sequence: TGTGCCAGCAGCGTAGAAGACTCACACTACTACAATGAGCAGTTCTTC. It is translated as CASSVEDSHYYNEQFF.

The chain couples TRBV6-6 to TRBJ2-5; TRBD1 matches at 10 bases. V lost 5 bases, J lost 5 bases, and 5 bases stayed unmatched. CDR3 size: 14 residues. Germline V gives CDR1 MNHNY, CDR2 SVGAGI (reference sequence). The CDR3 sequence: CASSTDRGLETQYF. The CDR3 nucleotides are TGTGCCAGCAGTACAGACAGGGGGCTGGAGACCCAGTACTTC.

The rearrangement uses TRBV7-9 and TRBJ1-1; D gene ambiguous. This CDR3 is 15 amino acids long. Per the germline V gene, CDR1 is SEHNR and CDR2 is FQNEAQ (reference sequence). V was trimmed by 1 base and J by 4 bases, leaving 13 bases between them. This CDR3 is CASSLEDPLATEAFF. The CDR3 region has the DNA TGTGCCAGCAGCTTAGAAGACCCGTTGGCCACTGAAGCTTTCTTT.

A single count supports this clone. J is TRBJ1-5 and V is TRBV2; tentative D call: TRBD1 (5 bases). Germline loops: CDR1 SNHLY, CDR2 FYNNEI. Trimming took off 3 bases at V and 2 bases at J, with 20 bases between the two ends. The CDR3 sequence is 18 residues long. CDR3 in amino acids: CASSDDLGQGTGNQPQHF. The CDR3 DNA follows: TGTGCCAGCAGTGACGACTTGGGGCAGGGAACGGGCAATCAGCCCCAGCATTTT.

This clone was counted once. This rearrangement joins TRBV5-4 to TRBJ1-2; no firm D call. This CDR3 comprises 13 residues. Germline CDR1 and CDR2: SGHNT and YYREEE (reference sequence). V was shortened by 5 bases and J by 4 bases, with 12 bases between the two germline ends. Here the CDR3 DNA reads TGTGCCAGCAGTCAGGCCGAAGGCTATGGCTACACCTTC. Translated: CASSQAEGYGYTF.

This clone was counted a single time. The chain couples TRBV5-8 to TRBJ2-1, with no clear D. This CDR3 spans 18 amino acids. In germline, CDR1 is SGHTS, CDR2 YDEGEE. The ends were cut back, 0 bases at V and 0 bases at J, with 16 bases in the middle. The CDR3 DNA reads TGTGCCAGCAGCTTGGAGTCGGAAGGCCTCAGCTCCTACAATGAGCAGTTCTTC. Residues: CASSLESEGLSSYNEQFF.

The rearrangement uses TRBV6-1 and TRBJ1-1; possible D gene TRBD1, 5 bases. CDR3 length equals 11 residues. CDR1 and CDR2 from the germline V gene are MNHNS and SASEGT. The ends were cut back, 4 bases at V and 11 bases at J, with 11 bases in the middle. The CDR3: CASSGARDAFF. DNA for the CDR3: TGTGCCAGCAGTGGGGCCAGGGATGCTTTCTTT.

This clone appeared once. The chain couples TRBV13 to TRBJ2-7, with unresolved D. V was trimmed by 4 bases and J by 0 bases, leaving 10 bases between them. Germline CDR1 and CDR2: PRHDT and FYEKMQ (reference sequence). The CDR3 has 14 amino acids. In nucleotides, the CDR3 is TGTGCCAGCAGCTCCCGCACGGACTCCTACGAGCAGTACTTC. Protein sequence: CASSSRTDSYEQYF.

Regarding this clone: Its ends do not fully match the called genes, so a read error is possible. The same CDR3 arises from other DNA sequences in this sample as well. The chain recombines TRBV11-1 with TRBJ2-3, with D perhaps matching TRBD1 (5 bases). The CDR3 runs 13 residues. From germline, CDR1 is SGHAT and CDR2 FQDESV (reference sequence). CDR3 sequence reads: CASSLGGTDTQYF. The CDR3 DNA reads TGTGCCAGCAGCTTAGGGGGCACGGATACGCAGTATTTT.

The chain is built from TRBV5-6 and TRBJ2-7, with D maybe TRBD1 (5 bases). Germline CDR1 is SGHDT and CDR2 is YYEEEE. V lost 6 bases and J 0 bases, leaving 10 bases between the germline ends. The CDR3 contains 13 residues. CDR3 nucleotide sequence: TGTGCCAGCATTGACAGTCTCTCCTACGAGCAGTACTTC. Translation gives CASIDSLSYEQYF.

Comments on this clone: Other DNA sequences in this specimen translate into the identical CDR3. The chain has TRBV5-1 and TRBJ1-1, with 10 positions matching TRBD1. This CDR3 comprises 13 residues. CDR1 is SGHRS, CDR2 YFSETQ, per germline. V lost 5 bases, J lost 4 bases, and 2 bases stayed unmatched. The CDR3 region is CASSWTGGTEAFF. CDR3 nucleotide sequence: TGCGCCAGCAGTTGGACAGGGGGCACTGAAGCTTTCTTT.

The chain recombines TRBV5-4 with TRBJ2-3; no clear D gene. This CDR3 comprises 16 residues. The V end lost 0 bases, the J end lost 0 bases, and 11 bases lay between the germline ends. Germline V lookup: CDR1 SGHNT, CDR2 YYREEE (reference sequence). Here the CDR3 DNA reads TGTGCCAGCAGCTTGGCCCCCGGGTCTAGCACAGATACGCAGTATTTT. Translation: CASSLAPGSSTDTQYF.